Described below is a single T cell receptor beta chain sequence and its context. The RNA input was about 0.5 to 1 ug, and it was reverse transcribed with random hexamers. TCRdb fed the immunoSEQ multiplex PCR reads into MiXCR, producing one record per CDR3 protein. The sample contains about 300,000 distinct CDR3 sequences, 70% to 90% of which appear only once. The data were taken from a study of CD8 T cells in Susac syndrome. The source is a human donor with multiple sclerosis. The sequencing sample was made of CD8+ T cells from PBMCs.

CDR3 nucleotides: TGTGCCAGCAGCCAAGATCACGGGACAGGTTACTACGAGCAGTACTTC. Translated: CASSQDHGTGYYEQYF. The chain carries TRBV3-1 and TRBJ2-7; TRBD1 matches at 8 bases. V was pared by 0 bases and J by 3 bases, with 7 bases of the junction left unmatched. The CDR3 contains 16 residues. Germline CDR1 is LGHDT and CDR2 is YNNKEL (reference sequence).